The 32 T cell receptor beta chains below were found in one sample sequenced in a study of vaccination effects on CD4 cells after COVID-19. These receptors' targets are unknown. Viral peptide pool expansion of antigen-specific CD4+ T cells preceded sequencing in the ViraFEST assay. Scientists isolated CD4+ T cells after a roughly 9-day culture period ended. Prior SARS-CoV-2 infection was absent in the vaccine recipients, as shown by negative nucleocapsid antibodies. Here immunoSEQ multiplex PCR was the method, and the copy in TCRdb shows in-frame clones only, minus some. Among tens of thousands of clones listed, roughly 74% were seen once. Sequenced material: CD4+ T cells from PBMCs cultured with HCoV-NL63 spike peptides, taken before COVID-19 vaccination. The receptors were sampled from a human donor who received a COVID-19 vaccine.

This clone appeared a single time. The chain is built from TRBV11-3 and TRBJ2-2; 7 nucleotides align to TRBD2. Trimming removed 2 bases from V and 3 bases from J; junction bases left unmatched: 6. Germline CDR1 SGHNT, CDR2 YENEEA. The length of the CDR3 is 16 residues. The CDR3 spells CASSLKAGVDTGELFF. As DNA, the CDR3 is TGTGCCAGCAGCTTAAAGGCGGGGGTTGACACCGGGGAGCTGTTTTTT. The full variable domain, with the rest looked up from reference TRBV11-3 and TRBJ2-2, is EAGVVQSPRYKIIEKKQPVAFWCNPISGHNTLYWYLQNLGQGPELLIRYENEEAVDDSQLPKDRFSAERLKGVDSTLKIQPAELGDSAVYLCASSLKAGVDTGELFFGEGSRLTVL.

This chain uses TRBV15 with TRBJ1-4; the D gene is possibly TRBD1 (6 bases). The germline V gene encodes CDR1 LNHNV and CDR2 YYDKDF (reference sequence). CDR3 length: 17 amino acids. The ends were cut back, 3 bases at V and 7 bases at J, with 21 bases in the middle. CDR3 in DNA: TGTGCCACCAGCAGGGTTGGGGGGGCCCGCTGGGGTGAAAAACTGTTTTTT. Amino acid sequence: CATSRVGGARWGEKLFF.

This chain links TRBV5-8 with TRBJ1-4; 8 bases are shared with TRBD1. CDR1 and CDR2 (germline): SGHTS, YDEGEE. V was pared by 4 bases and J by 7 bases, with 9 bases of the junction left unmatched. This CDR3 has 15 residues. The CDR3 sequence: CASSGPGTGTEKLFF. The CDR3 DNA follows: TGTGCCAGCAGCGGGCCCGGGACAGGAACTGAAAAACTGTTTTTT. The full variable domain, with the rest looked up from reference TRBV5-8 and TRBJ1-4, is EAGVTQSPTHLIKTRGQQATLRCSPISGHTSVYWYQQALGLGLQFLLWYDEGEERNRGNFPPRFSGRQFPNYSSELNVNALELEDSALYLCASSGPGTGTEKLFFGSGTQLSVL.

This clone was counted only a few times. This rearrangement joins TRBV13 to TRBJ1-2; no definite D call. Trimming removed 2 bases from V and 6 bases from J, with 16 bases in between. The CDR3 has 15 amino acids. Looked up from germline, CDR1 is PRHDT and CDR2 is FYEKMQ (reference sequence). CDR3 DNA: TGTGCCAGCAGCTTATTCGGCTTTTCCGTGGATGGCTACACCTTC. It specifies CASSLFGFSVDGYTF.

The chain couples TRBV11-2 to TRBJ2-3; 7 bases match TRBD2. Losses at the gene ends were 0 bases for V and 8 bases for J; bases not matched to a gene: 8. This CDR3 is 15 amino acids long. The germline V gene encodes CDR1 SGHAT and CDR2 FQNNGV. CDR3 in amino acids: CASSLDMVGRGTQYF. The CDR3 coding sequence is TGTGCCAGCAGCTTAGATATGGTGGGGAGGGGTACGCAGTATTTT.

The chain has TRBV7-6 and TRBJ2-1, with D possibly TRBD1 on 5 matching bases. The V end lost 4 bases, the J end lost 4 bases, and 8 bases lay between the germline ends. There are 13 residues in the CDR3. The V gene's germline CDR1 is SGHVS and CDR2 FNYEAQ. Written as DNA, the CDR3 is TGTGCCAGCAGCTCCAGGGATTACAATGAGCAGTTCTTC. Protein sequence: CASSSRDYNEQFF.

This chain links TRBV5-1 with TRBJ2-5, with 10 bases identical to TRBD1. V lost 2 bases to trimming and J lost 4 bases; unmatched junction nucleotides: 8. The CDR3 loop spans 16 amino acids. Germline V CDR1 and CDR2: SGHRS, YFSETQ. CDR3 sequence (DNA): TGCGCCAGCAGCTTCCTGAAGACAGGGGGCCTAGAGACCCAGTACTTC. Residues: CASSFLKTGGLETQYF.

The chain employs TRBV7-7 and TRBJ1-2; perhaps TRBD1 as D (6 bases). The CDR3 runs 16 residues. The germline V gene has CDR1 SSHAT and CDR2 FNYEAQ (reference sequence). V shed 5 bases and J shed 8 bases, with 24 bases lying between them. The CDR3 DNA reads as TGTGCCAGCAGCCCTCCCCAGGGCAGGGGACCCTTGGGCTACACCTTC. Protein sequence: CASSPPQGRGPLGYTF.

The chain couples TRBV29-1 to TRBJ2-3; 10 nucleotides line up with TRBD1. Germline V gives CDR1 SQVTM, CDR2 ANQGSEA. The CDR3 is 14 residues long. Trimming cost V 2 bases and J 8 bases; bases outside gene matches: 7. Written as DNA, the CDR3 is TGCAGCGTTGAACCGGGACAGGGGATGGGTACGCAGTATTTT. Protein: CSVEPGQGMGTQYF.

The V call is TRBV20-1, the J call TRBJ2-7; D is undetermined. Germline V gives CDR1 DFQATT, CDR2 SNEGSKA (reference sequence). This CDR3 spans 9 amino acids. Trimming removed 6 bases at V and 2 bases at J, with 2 bases between. The CDR3 loop is CSAAYEQYV. CDR3 in DNA: TGCAGTGCCGCCTACGAGCAGTACGTC.

This clone was seen only once. V gene TRBV5-5 combines with J gene TRBJ2-5; TRBD2 aligns across 9 bases. Per germline, CDR1 SGHKS and CDR2 YYEKEE (reference sequence). CDR3 length: 18 amino acids. V trimming: 1 base; J trimming: 4 bases; junction bases outside the gene matches: 14. The CDR3 nucleotides read TGTGCCAGCAGCTTGACCGTTTTGAGCGGGGGGCCGGTAGAGACCCAGTACTTC. This sequence encodes CASSLTVLSGGPVETQYF.

The chain is built from TRBV2 and TRBJ1-1; D gene unclear. Germline CDR1 and CDR2: SNHLY and FYNNEI. The V gene lost 7 bases and the J gene lost 1 base, with 13 bases spanning the gap. The length of the CDR3 is 14 residues. CDR3 nucleotide sequence: TGTGCCAGCAACGATCCGGCTGGGAACACTGAAGCTTTCTTT. Translated, it gives CASNDPAGNTEAFF.

V and J are TRBV19 and TRBJ2-3; 9 bases line up with TRBD2. Trimming cost V 3 bases and J 0 bases; bases outside gene matches: 7. CDR1 and CDR2 from the germline V gene are LNHDA and SQIVND (reference sequence). The CDR3 runs to 17 residues. The CDR3 DNA reads TGTGCCAGTAGTATCGCAACGCTAGCGGGGAGCACAGATACGCAGTATTTT. It translates to CASSIATLAGSTDTQYF. The variable domain in full, completed from reference TRBV19 and TRBJ2-3, reads DGGITQSPKYLFRKEGQNVTLSCEQNLNHDAMYWYRQDPGQGLRLIYYSQIVNDFQKGDIAEGYSVSREKKESFPLTVTSAQKNPTAFYLCASSIATLAGSTDTQYFGPGTRLTVL.

This clone was counted only a few times. The genes are TRBV19 and TRBJ1-5, with D possibly TRBD1 on 6 matching bases. The germline V gene encodes CDR1 LNHDA and CDR2 SQIVND (reference sequence). The CDR3 runs to 14 residues. V was pared by 6 bases and J by 7 bases, with 16 bases between. This CDR3 reads CASSLSGVWQPQHF. The CDR3 nucleotides read TGTGCCAGTAGCTTATCAGGGGTCTGGCAGCCCCAGCATTTT.

This clone was recorded only once. The rearrangement links TRBV7-2 to TRBJ2-5, with D unresolved. Germline values: CDR1 SGHTA, CDR2 FQGNSA. CDR3 length: 14 residues. V was pared by 1 base and J by 1 base, with 7 bases between. In DNA form, the CDR3 reads TGTGCCAGCAGCTTAGTGGGCTCCCAAGAGACCCAGTACTTC. Encoded protein: CASSLVGSQETQYF.

The J gene is TRBJ2-4, the V gene TRBV11-1, with 7 bases lining up with TRBD1. The CDR3 length is 13 residues. Looked up from germline, CDR1 is SGHAT and CDR2 is FQDESV (reference sequence). Trimming cost V 4 bases and J 7 bases; bases outside gene matches: 4. The CDR3 coding sequence is TGTGCCAGCAGCTCAGACAGGGTGAACATTCAGTACTTC. Its translation: CASSSDRVNIQYF.

J is TRBJ2-1 and V is TRBV29-1, with D perhaps TRBD2 (6 bases). Germline V gene lookup returns CDR1 SQVTM and CDR2 ANQGSEA. The CDR3 is 14 residues long. The DNA of the CDR3 is TGCACCGTGGGCGGGGAGAGCTCCTACAATGAGCAGTTCTTC. Its translation: CTVGGESSYNEQFF.

The CDR3 spells CASSQAGVNTEAFF. The CDR3 bases are TGTGCCAGCAGCCAAGCTGGAGTGAACACTGAAGCTTTCTTT. The gene calls are TRBV3-1 (or the pseudogene TRBV3-2) and TRBJ1-1; no definite D call. The V and J ends lost 1 base and 0 bases respectively, with 6 bases between them. Per germline, CDR1 LGHDT and CDR2 YNNKEL (reference sequence). This CDR3 is built from 14 residues.

In its sample, this clone was seen a few times. V usage is TRBV2 and J usage is TRBJ1-2; D possibly corresponds to TRBD1 (5 bases). The CDR3 is 15 amino acids. V was pared by 2 bases and J by 0 bases, with 10 bases between. CDR1 SNHLY and CDR2 FYNNEI come from the germline V gene. CDR3 nucleotides: TGTGCCAGCAGTGAAAGGTCAGGGCCTAACTATGGCTACACCTTC. Encoded protein: CASSERSGPNYGYTF.

This chain links TRBV19 with TRBJ1-2, with a tentative D call TRBD1 (5 bases). Per the germline V gene, CDR1 is LNHDA and CDR2 is SQIVND (reference sequence). The CDR3 runs 13 residues. The V end was cut by 5 bases, the J end by 5 bases, with 12 bases between. CDR3 nucleotides: TGTGCCAGTAGTGTGGACACAAAATATGGCTACACCTTC. This sequence encodes CASSVDTKYGYTF. The whole variable domain, filled in from reference TRBV19 and TRBJ1-2, reads DGGITQSPKYLFRKEGQNVTLSCEQNLNHDAMYWYRQDPGQGLRLIYYSQIVNDFQKGDIAEGYSVSREKKESFPLTVTSAQKNPTAFYLCASSVDTKYGYTFGSGTRLTVV.

In DNA, the CDR3 is TGTGCCAGCAGGACTACGGAGCATGAGCAGTTCTTC. Translating gives CASRTTEHEQFF. The chain joins TRBV6-5 to TRBJ2-1; maybe TRBD2 (5 bases). Trimming shortened V by 6 bases and J by 8 bases, and 11 bases separated the two germline ends. Germline V lookup: CDR1 MNHEY, CDR2 SVGAGI. The CDR3 runs to 12 residues.

The V gene is TRBV6-5, the J gene TRBJ2-3; D might be TRBD2 (5 bases). V gave up 7 bases and J gave up 8 bases, with 19 bases separating them. The CDR3 length is 14 residues. Germline lookup yields CDR1 MNHEY and CDR2 SVGAGI. The CDR3 DNA reads TGTGCCAGCACCCCGGCTGCGCGAGCGGCTACGCAGTATTTT. Its protein product is CASTPAARAATQYF.

The rearrangement links TRBV2 to TRBJ2-7, with 7 positions matching TRBD2. Germline-derived CDR1 and CDR2 are SNHLY and FYNNEI. The trim removed 7 bases at V and 4 bases at J, leaving 7 bases unmatched. The CDR3 contains 13 residues. The DNA of the CDR3 is TGTGCCAGCACCTGGCGGGAGACGTACGAGCAGTACGTC. It is translated as CASTWRETYEQYV.

The CDR3 reads CASSYLAGEERQYV. CDR3 nucleotides: TGTGCCAGCAGTTACCTAGCGGGCGAAGAGAGGCAGTACGTC. The rearrangement links TRBV2 to TRBJ2-7, with 8 bases fitting TRBD2. Germline CDR1 reads SNHLY; CDR2 reads FYNNEI. The CDR3 runs to 14 residues. The V segment lost 5 bases and the J segment 9 bases; nucleotides outside the gene matches: 12.

The rearrangement uses TRBV19 and TRBJ1-2; D is unresolved. Trimming removed 6 bases from V and 8 bases from J, with 19 bases in between. The CDR3 contains 14 residues. Germline values: CDR1 LNHDA, CDR2 SQIVND (reference sequence). The CDR3 is CASRFTTVGSGYTF. CDR3 nucleotide sequence: TGTGCCAGTAGATTTACAACAGTTGGTTCGGGCTACACCTTC.

The V and J genes are TRBV7-9 and TRBJ2-3, with D tentatively TRBD2 (6 bases). Looked up from germline, CDR1 is SEHNR and CDR2 is FQNEAQ (reference sequence). This CDR3 is built from 14 residues. Trimming cost V 3 bases and J 4 bases, with 11 bases left between them. CDR3: CASSFGGRADTQYF. DNA of the CDR3: TGTGCCAGCAGCTTCGGGGGAAGGGCAGATACGCAGTATTTT.

This clone was detected once. The chain couples TRBV27 to TRBJ1-2; 9 bases are a match to TRBD1. This CDR3 comprises 15 residues. Germline values: CDR1 MNHEY, CDR2 SMNVEV (reference sequence). V was pared by 5 bases and J by 0 bases, with 4 bases of the junction left unmatched. The CDR3 region has the DNA TGTGCCAGCAGTGGGGACAGGGAAACTAACTATGGCTACACCTTC. It specifies CASSGDRETNYGYTF.

The chain combines TRBV6-1 with TRBJ2-7, with D unclear. Germline values: CDR1 MNHNS, CDR2 SASEGT. Trimming pared 3 bases from V and 2 bases from J, leaving 5 bases between. This CDR3 comprises 12 residues. The CDR3 bases are TGTGCCAGCAGTGACCCAGCCTACGAGCAGTACGTC. This encodes CASSDPAYEQYV.

This clone was counted a single time. The CDR3 coding sequence is TGTGCCAGCAGTTACCAGGGAGGAGAAAAACTGTTTTTT. Its protein product is CASSYQGGEKLFF. The V call is TRBV6-5, the J call TRBJ1-4, with D possibly TRBD1 on 5 matching bases. Germline V CDR1 and CDR2: MNHEY, SVGAGI. Trimming took 2 bases from V and 8 from J, leaving 9 bases between them. CDR3 length: 13 residues.

The chain joins TRBV10-3 to TRBJ1-2; D remains ambiguous. V was pared by 3 bases and J by 6 bases, with 17 bases between. CDR3 length equals 15 residues. The germline V gene has CDR1 ENHRY and CDR2 SYGVKD. The CDR3 coding sequence is TGTGCCATCAGTGATAACCTTATGAAAATCGATGGCTACACCTTC. It codes for CAISDNLMKIDGYTF.

This sequence joins TRBV19 and TRBJ2-4; D perhaps matches TRBD2 (5 bases). Between the trimmed V and J ends, which lost 4 bases and 7 bases, there was a span of 17 bases. Germline assignment: CDR1 LNHDA and CDR2 SQIVND (reference sequence). This CDR3 is built from 15 residues. CDR3 coding DNA: TGTGCCAGTAGTACGGGGATTCCTTTTCGGAACATTCAGTACTTC. Translation: CASSTGIPFRNIQYF.

The rearrangement joins TRBV29-1 to TRBJ2-2; unclear D gene. V was trimmed by 1 base and J by 4 bases, leaving 7 bases between them. The germline V gene encodes CDR1 SQVTM and CDR2 ANQGSEA. The CDR3 runs to 13 residues. The CDR3 DNA sequence: TGCAGCGTTGAAGCAGGCACCACCGGGGAGCTGTTTTTT. This sequence encodes CSVEAGTTGELFF.